A single TCR beta chain is shown here with its context. The antigen remains unidentified. Only in-frame clones appear in the TCRdb table, and some are missing; sequencing was by immunoSEQ multiplex PCR. The sample lists roughly 200,000 clones, approximately 94% occurring once. The data were obtained in a study of T cell responses to AZD1222 COVID-19 vaccine. Study results and caveats: Donor demographics were predominantly white British with a female majority; clonal diversity may be underestimated. Spike as a whole was targeted by vaccine-associated CD4 TCRs, dominant at 160-218 and 743-854. The breadth and depth of Spike-specific TCRs increased once two AZD1222 doses had been given. Among AZD1222 vaccinees, only 5 or 6 were seropositive at baseline.

Germline loops: CDR1 SGHVS, CDR2 FNYEAQ. The CDR3 is 14 residues long. Trimming took 2 bases from V and 1 from J, leaving 3 bases between them. The rearrangement uses TRBV7-6 and TRBJ1-6; no firm D call. The sequence was collected from an adult in good health. The sample here was peripheral blood, taken on day 0 of MenACWY control vaccination. CDR3 protein: CASSLRSYNSPLHF. The DNA of the CDR3 is TGTGCCAGCAGCTTACGATCCTATAATTCACCCCTCCACTTT. Looking up the rest from reference TRBV7-6 and TRBJ1-6 gives the full variable domain: GAGVSQSPRYKVTKRGQDVALRCDPISGHVSLYWYRQALGQGPEFLTYFNYEAQQDKSGLPNDRFSAERPEGSISTLTIQRTEQRDSAMYRCASSLRSYNSPLHFGNGTRLTVT.